This T cell receptor beta chain was identified during a study of a mutant IDH1 vaccine in newly diagnosed glioma. As for the study in general: Most patients had received both radiotherapy and temozolomide, the prior options being radiotherapy, temozolomide, or both.

Study-level points and caveats: Apparently unrelated to pseudoprogression were changes in the top peripheral T cell clonotypes.

Produced via immunoSEQ multiplex PCR; TCRdb's table is partial and in-frame only. This sample yields 40,000 to 65,000 clones, of which just under 80% are seen a single time; 1.5% to 2% belongs to the top ten. Indicated time point: week 5, during vaccination. Alongside topical imiquimod, each dose of vaccine comprised 300 ug of mutant IDH1 20-mer peptide. On this clone itself: Its specificity is not known.

V was cut by 4 bases and J by 2 bases, with 8 bases left in between. This CDR3 spans 13 amino acids. CDR1 and CDR2 (germline): SEHNR, FQNEAQ (reference sequence). The chain couples TRBV7-9 to TRBJ1-2; the D is unclear. This receptor was obtained from a woman in her thirties or forties with glioma. The sample in question was PBMCs, obtained from a glioma patient whose treatment included an IDH1 peptide vaccine. In DNA, the CDR3 is TGTGCCAGCAGCTCCACAGCAAACTATGGCTACACCTTC. Protein sequence: CASSSTANYGYTF.